The present TCR beta chain was sequenced within a study of blood T cell repertoires in COVID-19. Assay used: immunoSEQ multiplex PCR; TCRdb lists only in-frame clones, some missing. The repertoire includes under 80,000 clones, around 80% of them detected once, and around 32% sits in the top ten. Germline CDR1 reads ENHRY; CDR2 reads SYGVKD. With V trimmed by 6 bases and J by 3 bases, 8 bases remained unmatched. This CDR3 has 14 amino acids. The specimen was peripheral blood. This chain links TRBV10-3 with TRBJ2-7; 7 bases map to TRBD1. The clonotype originates from a human donor in a cohort sampled during active COVID-19. The CDR3 sequence is CAIRNGQAGYEQYF. CDR3 bases: TGTGCCATCAGGAACGGACAGGCCGGCTACGAGCAGTACTTC.